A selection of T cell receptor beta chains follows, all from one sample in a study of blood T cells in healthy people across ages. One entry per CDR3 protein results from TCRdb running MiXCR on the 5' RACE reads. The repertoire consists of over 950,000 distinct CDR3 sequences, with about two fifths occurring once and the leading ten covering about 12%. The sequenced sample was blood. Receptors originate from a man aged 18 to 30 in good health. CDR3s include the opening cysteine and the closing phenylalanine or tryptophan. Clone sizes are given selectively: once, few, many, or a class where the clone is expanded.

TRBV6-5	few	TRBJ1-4	CASSNPGQNNEKLFF
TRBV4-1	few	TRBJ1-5	CASSQDPPRGNQPQHF
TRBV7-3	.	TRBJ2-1	CASSLTATGWETYNEQFF
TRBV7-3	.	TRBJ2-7	CASSQNTGLFDEQYF
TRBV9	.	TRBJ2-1	CASSDRENEQFF
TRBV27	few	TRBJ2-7	CASSLLWTGTYEQYF
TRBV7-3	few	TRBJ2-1	CASSFTGPPGEQFF
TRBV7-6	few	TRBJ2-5	CASSLNPGRQETQYF
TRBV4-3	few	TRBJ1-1	CASSSGVSISATEAFF
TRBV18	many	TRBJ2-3	CASSPNGADTQYF
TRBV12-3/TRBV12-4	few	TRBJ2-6	CASTAGDRLVFPLANVLTF
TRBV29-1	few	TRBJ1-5	CSVTGQGGNQPQHF
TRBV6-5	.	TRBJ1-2	CASSYQGRDYGYTF
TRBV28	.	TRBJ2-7	CASSFGGVYEQYF
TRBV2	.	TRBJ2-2	CASSEFPGELFF
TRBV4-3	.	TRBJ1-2	CASSRFTGVGYTF
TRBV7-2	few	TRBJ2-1	CASSLLQGLQYEQFF
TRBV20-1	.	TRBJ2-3	CSAMYRAPTSTDTQYF
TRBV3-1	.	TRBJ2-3	CASSPTSTSGYTDTQYF
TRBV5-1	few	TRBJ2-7	CASSLSGNYEQYF
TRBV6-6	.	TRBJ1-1	CASSDEGATEAFF
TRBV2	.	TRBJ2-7	CASTEGGGEQYF
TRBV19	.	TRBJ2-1	CASSPRGAPYNEQFF
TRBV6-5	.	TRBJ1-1	CASRLGQGPEAFF
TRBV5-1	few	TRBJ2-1	CASNTRLAGGINEQFF
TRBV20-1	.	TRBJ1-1	CSAEDGPKTEAFF
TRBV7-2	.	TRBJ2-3	CASSLVPYFIAGGTDTQYF
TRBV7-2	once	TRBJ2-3	CASSLRGVVTDTQYF
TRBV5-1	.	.	CASSLVPAGGDGSYNEQYF
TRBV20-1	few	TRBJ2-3	CSAPREGLATDTQYF